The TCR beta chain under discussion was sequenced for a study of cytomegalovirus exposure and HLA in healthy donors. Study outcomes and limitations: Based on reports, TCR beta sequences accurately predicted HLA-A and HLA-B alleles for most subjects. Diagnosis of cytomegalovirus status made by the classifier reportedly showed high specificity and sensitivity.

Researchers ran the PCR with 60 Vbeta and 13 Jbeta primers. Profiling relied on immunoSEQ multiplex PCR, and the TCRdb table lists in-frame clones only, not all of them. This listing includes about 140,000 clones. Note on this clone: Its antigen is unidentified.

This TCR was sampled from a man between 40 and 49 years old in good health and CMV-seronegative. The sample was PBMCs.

The DNA of the CDR3 is TGTGCCAGCAGCTTGGGGCGGGCGGGGAAAGAAAAACTGTTTTTT. Its protein is CASSLGRAGKEKLFF. The chain recombines TRBV5-6 with TRBJ1-4; D gene ambiguous. Trimming removed 0 bases from V and 8 bases from J, with 14 bases in between. Looked up from germline, CDR1 is SGHDT and CDR2 is YYEEEE. The CDR3 has 15 residues.